This entry is about one T cell receptor (beta chain). There are 16 residues in the CDR3. The V and J ends lost 0 bases and 2 bases, in that order; junction bases with no gene match: 7. Germline V lookup: CDR1 MNHEY, CDR2 SVGAGI. These data are taken from a study of blood T cell repertoires in COVID-19. Study context: From the United States, Italy and Spain came samples of acute and convalescent COVID-19. In each case, the material was cDNA or gDNA derived from T cells, B-cell-depleted T cells, or PBMCs.

Per the study methods: Nucleated cell number was recorded as an estimate derived from reference gene primer amplification. TCRdb keeps only in-frame clones here, not all; method: immunoSEQ multiplex PCR. That table gives V, J and clone size, and the DNA gave D and trimming. The data hold 330,000 or so clones, with 80% to 90% observed a single time. V gene TRBV6-5 combines with J gene TRBJ2-7; TRBD1 matches at 7 bases. The specimen was peripheral blood. This sequence originates from a man aged 25-45 years with COVID-19, enrolled during active disease. Here the CDR3 DNA reads TGTGCCAGCAGTTACTCGGGACAGTGGACGACCTACGAGCAGTACTTC. Its translation is CASSYSGQWTTYEQYF.